What follows is one TCR beta chain and its context. Its specificity is unknown. A template switching step added UMIs, each with a 6-nucleotide sample barcode. Using the 5' RACE reads, TCRdb records one entry per CDR3 protein without DNA. Recorded for this sample: about 160,000 distinct CDR3 sequences. This sample was included in a study of monozygotic twins with inflammatory bowel disease. Study-level findings and limits: Against healthy co-twins, IBD patients had lower TCRbeta diversity (measured by inverse Simpson). Twins with IBD had fewer clonotypes in common with others than healthy twins, particularly during disease activity.

Germline V CDR1 and CDR2: MNHNS, SASEGT. The CDR3 contains 15 residues. The receptor's source is a human donor with ulcerative colitis or Crohn's disease, or a healthy co-twin of an affected twin (not recorded which). The V call is TRBV6-1, the J call TRBJ2-1. The sequenced sample consisted of blood. The CDR3 protein is CASSLNEGSYNEQFF.